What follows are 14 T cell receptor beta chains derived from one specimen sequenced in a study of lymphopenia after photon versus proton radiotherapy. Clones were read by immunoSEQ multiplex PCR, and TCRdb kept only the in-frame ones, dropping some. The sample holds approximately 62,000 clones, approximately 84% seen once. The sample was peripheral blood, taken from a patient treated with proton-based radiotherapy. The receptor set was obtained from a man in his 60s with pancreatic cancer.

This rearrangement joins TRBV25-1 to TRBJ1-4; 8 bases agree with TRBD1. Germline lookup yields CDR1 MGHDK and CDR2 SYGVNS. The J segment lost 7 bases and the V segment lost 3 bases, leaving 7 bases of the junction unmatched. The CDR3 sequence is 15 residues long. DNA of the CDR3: TGTGCCAGCAGTGACAGGACAGGGATTATTGAAAAACTGTTTTTT. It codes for CASSDRTGIIEKLFF.

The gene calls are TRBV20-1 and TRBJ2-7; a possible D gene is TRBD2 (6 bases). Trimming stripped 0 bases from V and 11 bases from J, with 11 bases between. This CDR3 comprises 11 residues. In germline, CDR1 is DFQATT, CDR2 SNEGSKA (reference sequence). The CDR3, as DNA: TGCAGTGCTAGAGACGGCGGGATGGAGTACTTC. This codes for CSARDGGMEYF.

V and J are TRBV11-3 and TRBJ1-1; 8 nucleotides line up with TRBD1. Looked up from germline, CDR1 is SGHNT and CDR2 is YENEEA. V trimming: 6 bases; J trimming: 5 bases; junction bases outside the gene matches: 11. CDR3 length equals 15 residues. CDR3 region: CASSLRTGRGTEAFF. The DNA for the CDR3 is TGTGCCAGCAGTCTCCGGACAGGGCGGGGAACTGAAGCTTTCTTT.

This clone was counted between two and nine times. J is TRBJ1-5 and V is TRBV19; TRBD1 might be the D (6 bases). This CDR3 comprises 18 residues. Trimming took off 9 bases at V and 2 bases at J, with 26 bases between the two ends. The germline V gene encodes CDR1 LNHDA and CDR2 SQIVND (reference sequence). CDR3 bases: TGTGCCAGGGCTGGCGGGGGCGAAGCAAGAGGTGGCAATCAGCCCCAGCATTTT. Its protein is CARAGGGEARGGNQPQHF.

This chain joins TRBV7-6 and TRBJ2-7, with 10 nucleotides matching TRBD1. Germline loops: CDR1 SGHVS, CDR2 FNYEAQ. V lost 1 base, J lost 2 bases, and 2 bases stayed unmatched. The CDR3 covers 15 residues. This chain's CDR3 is CASSLEGTGAYEQYF. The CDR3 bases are TGTGCCAGCAGCTTAGAGGGGACAGGGGCCTACGAGCAGTACTTC.

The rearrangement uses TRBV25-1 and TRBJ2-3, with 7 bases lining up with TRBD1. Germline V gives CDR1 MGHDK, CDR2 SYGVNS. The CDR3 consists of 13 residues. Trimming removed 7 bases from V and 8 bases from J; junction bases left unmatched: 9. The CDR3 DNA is TGTGCCAGCACAGGGACAGATGAGACTACGCAGTATTTT. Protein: CASTGTDETTQYF.

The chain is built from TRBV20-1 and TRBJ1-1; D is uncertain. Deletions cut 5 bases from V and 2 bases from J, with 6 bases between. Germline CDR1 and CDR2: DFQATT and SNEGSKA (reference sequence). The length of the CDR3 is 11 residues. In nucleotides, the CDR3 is TGCAGTGCTTACAGAAACACTGAAGCTTTCTTT. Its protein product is CSAYRNTEAFF.

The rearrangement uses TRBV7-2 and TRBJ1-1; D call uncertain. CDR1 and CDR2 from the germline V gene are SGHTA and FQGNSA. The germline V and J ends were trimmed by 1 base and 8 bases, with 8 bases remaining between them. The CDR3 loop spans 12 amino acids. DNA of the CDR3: TGTGCCAGCAGCTTAGACAGAGCCGAAGCTTTCTTT. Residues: CASSLDRAEAFF.

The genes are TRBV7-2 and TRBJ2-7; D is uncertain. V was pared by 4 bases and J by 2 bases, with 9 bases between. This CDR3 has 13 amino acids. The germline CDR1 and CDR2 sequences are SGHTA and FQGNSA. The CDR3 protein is CASSSYRTYEQYF. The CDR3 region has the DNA TGTGCCAGCAGCTCCTACCGAACCTACGAGCAGTACTTC.

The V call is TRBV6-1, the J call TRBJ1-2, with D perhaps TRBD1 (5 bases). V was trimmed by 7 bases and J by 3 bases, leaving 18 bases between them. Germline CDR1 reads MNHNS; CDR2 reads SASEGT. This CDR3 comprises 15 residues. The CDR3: CASIGAGLSDYGYTF. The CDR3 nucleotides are TGTGCCAGCATCGGCGCGGGGCTCTCGGACTATGGCTACACCTTC.

The CDR3 DNA reads as TGTGCCAGCAAGACGGCCCTCGGTTCCTACGAGCAGTACTTC. Its translation is CASKTALGSYEQYF. The rearrangement uses TRBV6-1 and TRBJ2-7; D gene ambiguous. CDR3 length: 14 amino acids. V lost 7 bases and J 1 base, leaving 14 bases between the germline ends. The germline V gene has CDR1 MNHNS and CDR2 SASEGT.

CDR3 DNA sequence: TGCGCCAGCAGCTCGGAGCCAGTCCGGGGGCGCGGTGAAAAACTGTTTTTT. This gives the protein CASSSEPVRGRGEKLFF. This chain links TRBV5-1 with TRBJ1-4; D is perhaps TRBD1 (6 bases). The CDR3 is made up of 17 amino acids. The V end was cut by 3 bases, the J end by 7 bases, with 22 bases between. Germline V gene data show CDR1 as SGHRS and CDR2 as YFSETQ.

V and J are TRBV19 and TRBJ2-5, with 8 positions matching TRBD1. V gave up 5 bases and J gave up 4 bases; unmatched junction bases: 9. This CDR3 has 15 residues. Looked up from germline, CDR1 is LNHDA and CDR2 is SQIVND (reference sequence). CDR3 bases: TGTGCCAGTAGTCCCGACAGGGGCTTAGGAGAGACCCAGTACTTC. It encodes CASSPDRGLGETQYF.

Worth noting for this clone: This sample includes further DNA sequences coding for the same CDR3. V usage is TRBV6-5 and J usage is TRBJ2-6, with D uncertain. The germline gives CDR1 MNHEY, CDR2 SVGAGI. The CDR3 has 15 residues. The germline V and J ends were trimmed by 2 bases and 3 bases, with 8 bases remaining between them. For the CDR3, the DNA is TGTGCCAGCAGTTACGGTGGGGATGGGGCCAACGTCCTGACTTTC. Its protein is CASSYGGDGANVLTF.